The 31 T cell receptor beta chains reported below all come from one sample, sequenced in a study of early T cells in non-severe SARS-CoV-2 infection. TCRdb itself ran the 5' RACE reads through MiXCR, one entry per CDR3 protein. The sample includes 45,000 to 65,000 distinct CDR3 sequences, less than 9.5% of them seen just once. Sample: whole blood. The receptors originated from an adult who was a healthcare worker with PCR-confirmed SARS-CoV-2 infection or an uninfected control (not recorded which).

In its sample, this clonotype was seen many times. The J gene is TRBJ1-4, the V gene TRBV4-3, with D perhaps TRBD1 (6 bases). V dropped 0 bases and J dropped 3 bases, with 11 bases sitting between them. Germline V gives CDR1 LGHNA, CDR2 YSLEER. There are 16 residues in the CDR3. Written as DNA, the CDR3 is TGCGCCAGCAGCCAAGATCCGCCAGGGGCTAATGAAAAACTGTTTTTT. It encodes CASSQDPPGANEKLFF.

This clonotype was seen many times. J is TRBJ1-1 and V is TRBV2; D not certain. Trimming cost V 2 bases and J 6 bases, with 10 bases left between them. The germline V gene has CDR1 SNHLY and CDR2 FYNNEI. CDR3 size: 13 residues. The CDR3 region is CASSEREGAEAFF. In nucleotides, the CDR3 is TGTGCCAGCAGTGAAAGGGAGGGCGCTGAAGCTTTCTTT.

This clonotype was detected ten times or more. The chain's CDR3 is CASSLGLGVTDTQYF. CDR3 bases: TGTGCCAGCAGCTTAGGGCTAGGGGTTACAGATACGCAGTATTTT. This chain connects TRBV7-3 to TRBJ2-3; D possibly corresponds to TRBD1 (5 bases). In germline, CDR1 is SGHTA, CDR2 FQGTGA. The CDR3 is 15 residues long. Trimming removed 2 bases from V and 3 bases from J, with 12 bases in between.

This clonotype was seen a single time. A read error may be the cause here, since a much bigger clone is one base away. Here the CDR3 omits its conserved ending phenylalanine or tryptophan, so a read error is the likely source. V usage is TRBV12-3 or TRBV12-4 and J usage is TRBJ1-1, with 9 bases identical to TRBD1. J was trimmed by 6 bases and V by 6 bases; bases with no gene match: 14. The CDR3 totals 16 residues. DNA for the CDR3: TGTGCCAGCAGCACGCTTACAGGGGGCGCGGGGGCTGAAGCTTTCCTT. It codes for CASSTLTGGAGAEAFL.

The chain carries TRBV9 and TRBJ1-6; D gene ambiguous. The CDR3 has 15 residues. V lost 0 bases to trimming and J lost 6 bases, with 10 bases between them. Germline assignment: CDR1 SGDLS and CDR2 YYNGEE. For the CDR3, the DNA is TGTGCCAGCAGCGTAGAGCAGACCGGTAATTCACCCCTCCACTTT. Its translation is CASSVEQTGNSPLHF.

In its sample, this clonotype was seen many times. The rearrangement uses TRBV29-1 and TRBJ2-2; tentative D call: TRBD2 (5 bases). The germline V and J ends were trimmed by 6 bases and 0 bases, with 5 bases remaining between them. The CDR3 sequence is 12 residues long. Per the germline V gene, CDR1 is SQVTM and CDR2 is ANQGSEA. In nucleotides, the CDR3 is TGCAGCGTACTAGCGAACACCGGGGAGCTGTTTTTT. Its translation is CSVLANTGELFF.

This clonotype was detected many times. The chain recombines TRBV7-9 with TRBJ2-5; D unresolved. V shed 3 bases and J shed 5 bases, with 10 bases lying between them. The CDR3 totals 13 residues. Germline V lookup: CDR1 SEHNR, CDR2 FQNEAQ (reference sequence). DNA of the CDR3: TGTGCCAGCAGCTTTGATCTTGTGGAGACCCAGTACTTC. This gives the protein CASSFDLVETQYF.

This clonotype was seen ten or more times. The chain employs TRBV5-4 and TRBJ2-1, with TRBD2 matching over 13 bases. V lost 4 bases to trimming and J lost 4 bases; unmatched junction nucleotides: 8. This CDR3 is 17 amino acids long. Germline V gene data show CDR1 as SGHNT and CDR2 as YYREEE (reference sequence). Here the CDR3 DNA reads TGTGCCAGCAGCCCGGGGACTAGCGGGGTACAATACAATGAGCAGTTCTTC. It encodes CASSPGTSGVQYNEQFF.

This clonotype was counted only a few times. The gene calls are TRBV5-1 and TRBJ2-1, with TRBD1 identical over 9 bases. The CDR3 consists of 15 residues. V dropped 4 bases and J dropped 3; count of bases not matched to a gene: 5. Looked up from germline, CDR1 is SGHRS and CDR2 is YFSETQ. The CDR3 spells CASSVGQGIYNEQFF. The CDR3, as DNA: TGCGCCAGCAGCGTCGGACAGGGGATCTACAATGAGCAGTTCTTC.

The V call is TRBV12-3 or TRBV12-4, the J call TRBJ2-4, with D maybe TRBD2 (7 bases). V lost 7 bases to trimming and J lost 2 bases, with 18 bases between them. The CDR3 is 16 amino acids. In DNA form, the CDR3 reads TGTGCCAGCACGACCCTGGGGGGGGCTTCCAAAAACATTCAGTACTTC. Amino acids: CASTTLGGASKNIQYF.

This clonotype was seen many times. This chain links TRBV7-8 with TRBJ2-2; D not resolved. The V end was cut by 7 bases, the J end by 1 base, with 16 bases between. The V gene's germline CDR1 is SGHVS and CDR2 FQNEAQ. CDR3 length: 16 residues. In DNA form, the CDR3 reads TGTGCCAGCACCACCCCCACTGGCGTGAACACCGGGGAGCTGTTTTTT. It codes for CASTTPTGVNTGELFF.

The sample holds many counts of this clonotype. The chain joins TRBV4-3 to TRBJ2-4; 12 positions match TRBD2. V shed 5 bases and J 10 bases; nucleotides not matched to a gene: 3. Germline loops: CDR1 LGHNA, CDR2 YSLEER. The CDR3 runs to 13 residues. Here the CDR3 reads CASSFGTSGIQYF. CDR3 DNA sequence: TGCGCCAGCAGCTTCGGGACTAGCGGGATTCAGTACTTC.

This clonotype was counted only a few times. The chain links TRBV29-1 to TRBJ2-7; D is possibly TRBD2 (5 bases). Germline assignment: CDR1 SQVTM and CDR2 ANQGSEA. CDR3 size: 14 residues. Trimming stripped 4 bases from V and 0 bases from J, with 13 bases between. The CDR3 loop is CSVVLSGSSYEQYF. The CDR3 DNA follows: TGCAGCGTTGTCCTCAGCGGCAGCTCCTACGAGCAGTACTTC.

This clonotype was counted a few times. CDR3: CASSHGLNTEAFF. The CDR3 DNA is TGTGCCAGCAGCCACGGATTGAACACTGAAGCTTTCTTT. The chain links TRBV3-1 to TRBJ1-1; unclear D gene. The germline CDR1 and CDR2 sequences are LGHDT and YNNKEL (reference sequence). V lost 3 bases to trimming and J lost 0 bases, with 5 bases between them. The CDR3 is 13 residues long. Variable domain in full (rest from reference TRBV3-1 and TRBJ1-1): DTAVSQTPKYLVTQMGNDKSIKCEQNLGHDTMYWYKQDSKKFLKIMFSYNNKELIINETVPNRFSPKSPDKAHLNLHINSLELGDSAVYFCASSHGLNTEAFFGQGTRLTVV.

This clonotype was seen repeatedly, ten times or more. The chain has TRBV29-1 and TRBJ2-1; the D gene is possibly TRBD2 (6 bases). Germline V gives CDR1 SQVTM, CDR2 ANQGSEA. The CDR3 has 15 amino acids. V lost 3 bases to trimming and J lost 7 bases, with 19 bases between them. Here the CDR3 reads CSVEVGPSVGNEQFF. The CDR3 coding sequence is TGCAGCGTTGAGGTTGGCCCTAGCGTGGGTAATGAGCAGTTCTTC.

The table lists this clonotype with many counts. The V call is TRBV19, the J call TRBJ2-7, with D possibly being TRBD1 or TRBD2 (5 bases each). Per germline, CDR1 LNHDA and CDR2 SQIVND (reference sequence). The CDR3 has 15 amino acids. Trimming stripped 5 bases from V and 5 bases from J, with 19 bases between. For the CDR3, the DNA is TGTGCCAGTAGTCCCCCTGGGGGAGATTCGGACGAGCAGTACTTC. Its translation is CASSPPGGDSDEQYF.

In this sample, this clonotype turned up many times. The gene calls are TRBV21-1 and TRBJ2-3; TRBD1 is the table's D call, not checked against the DNA. TRBV21-1 is annotated as a pseudogene. The CDR3 covers 19 residues. DNA of the CDR3: TGTGCCAGCAGCAAGCCATCACCTAGACAGAGCGGTCCTCTCGGTACGCAGTATTTT. Its translation is CASSKPSPRQSGPLGTQYF.

This clonotype was detected many times. The chain is built from TRBV6-5 and TRBJ2-3; D perhaps matches TRBD1 (6 bases). The ends were cut back, 0 bases at V and 5 bases at J, with 15 bases in the middle. CDR3 length: 16 amino acids. The germline V gene has CDR1 MNHEY and CDR2 SVGAGI. CDR3 sequence (DNA): TGTGCCAGCAGTTACTCGAAAAAAACAGGGTTAGATACGCAGTATTTT. It specifies CASSYSKKTGLDTQYF.

This clonotype has a handful of counts. The V gene is TRBV5-1, the J gene TRBJ1-5; 9 bases are shared with TRBD1. V gave up 4 bases and J gave up 4 bases; unmatched junction bases: 3. Germline loops: CDR1 SGHRS, CDR2 YFSETQ. The CDR3 runs to 14 residues. As DNA, the CDR3 is TGCGCCAGCAGCCCGGGGACAGGGAATCAGCCCCAGCATTTT. Translated, it gives CASSPGTGNQPQHF. The variable domain in full, with the rest retrieved from reference TRBV5-1 and TRBJ1-5, is KAGVTQTPRYLIKTRGQQVTLSCSPISGHRSVSWYQQTPGQGLQFLFEYFSETQRNKGNFPGRFSGRQFSNSRSEMNVSTLELGDSALYLCASSPGTGNQPQHFGDGTRLSIL.

This clonotype occurred a few times. As DNA, the CDR3 is TGTGCCAGCAGTGGGACAGGGGTTTGGATCACTGAAGCTTTCTTT. This codes for CASSGTGVWITEAFF. The V and J genes are TRBV27 and TRBJ1-1; TRBD1 matches 10 bases. This CDR3 spans 15 amino acids. CDR1 and CDR2 from the germline V gene are MNHEY and SMNVEV (reference sequence). Trimming cost V 5 bases and J 4 bases; bases outside gene matches: 7.

This clonotype was seen many times. This rearrangement joins TRBV21-1 to TRBJ1-1; TRBD1, the D gene given by the table, was not confirmed from the DNA. TRBV21-1 has pseudogene status. CDR3 length: 15 residues. CDR3 sequence: CASSFRPGNLPRAFF. CDR3 in DNA: TGTGCCAGCAGCTTTCGACCAGGGAACCTTCCGAGAGCTTTCTTT.

This clonotype was observed a few times. The CDR3 coding sequence is TGCAGTGCTAGCCCCTGGAAGCGGGAGAAAGAGACCCAGTACTTC. Amino acids: CSASPWKREKETQYF. This sequence joins TRBV20-1 and TRBJ2-5; 8 bases fit TRBD2. Looked up from germline, CDR1 is DFQATT and CDR2 is SNEGSKA (reference sequence). Unmatched junction bases numbered 9, after V lost 3 bases and J lost 3 bases. This CDR3 has 15 amino acids.

This clonotype was detected ten times or more. The rearrangement links TRBV5-4 to TRBJ1-4, with 7 nucleotides matching TRBD1. Trimming removed 1 base from V and 8 bases from J; junction bases left unmatched: 8. Germline V lookup: CDR1 SGHNT, CDR2 YYREEE (reference sequence). The CDR3 extends over 15 amino acids. The CDR3 coding sequence is TGTGCCAGCAGCTTGCGACAGGGTCAATTCGAAAAACTGTTTTTT. Its protein is CASSLRQGQFEKLFF.

At least ten counts were recorded for this clonotype. The chain is built from TRBV18 and TRBJ2-5; possibly TRBD1 or TRBD2 for D (6 bases each). V was shortened by 6 bases and J by 7 bases, with 15 bases between the two germline ends. CDR1 KGHSH and CDR2 LQKENI come from the germline V gene. This CDR3 comprises 13 residues. Here the CDR3 reads CASSSGAQRTQYF. The CDR3 DNA reads as TGTGCCAGCTCGTCGGGGGCTCAACGGACCCAGTACTTC. Together with reference TRBV18 and TRBJ2-5, the CDR3 gives the full variable domain: NAGVMQNPRHLVRRRGQEARLRCSPMKGHSHVYWYRQLPEEGLKFMVYLQKENIIDESGMPKERFSAEFPKEGPSILRIQQVVRGDSAAYFCASSSGAQRTQYFGPGTRLLVL.

This clonotype was seen ten or more times. The chain recombines TRBV27 with TRBJ1-1; D gene uncertain. V was clipped by 8 bases and J by 4 bases, with 17 bases between them. The CDR3 is 14 residues long. The germline V gene encodes CDR1 MNHEY and CDR2 SMNVEV (reference sequence). The CDR3 DNA is TGTGCCAGCTTCCCCTCGGACGGATTCACTGAAGCTTTCTTT. Translated, it gives CASFPSDGFTEAFF.

The chain has TRBV6-1 and TRBJ2-1; TRBD1 is a possible D gene (6 bases). Germline loops: CDR1 MNHNS, CDR2 SASEGT. Trimming took 6 bases from V and 7 from J, leaving 10 bases between them. The CDR3 runs to 12 residues. CDR3 in DNA: TGTGCCAGCAGGGAGAGGGGGAATGAGCAGTTCTTC. Its protein product is CASRERGNEQFF.

This clonotype was seen only a few times. V is TRBV20-1 and J is TRBJ2-5; D perhaps matches TRBD2 (6 bases). Between the trimmed V and J ends, which lost 6 bases and 5 bases, there was a span of 16 bases. The CDR3 is 13 residues long. The germline V gene encodes CDR1 DFQATT and CDR2 SNEGSKA (reference sequence). In DNA form, the CDR3 reads TGCAGTGCCTCGGGACTCTGGGGGGAGACCCAGTACTTC. Translated: CSASGLWGETQYF.

This clonotype was seen repeatedly, ten times or more. The chain recombines TRBV2 with TRBJ1-5; a possible D gene is TRBD1 (5 bases). The V end lost 5 bases, the J end lost 3 bases, and 17 bases lay between the germline ends. The CDR3 loop spans 16 amino acids. Germline V gene lookup returns CDR1 SNHLY and CDR2 FYNNEI. The CDR3 reads CASSSTGTEHNQPQHF. The CDR3 DNA reads TGTGCCAGCAGTTCAACCGGGACGGAACACAATCAGCCCCAGCATTTT.

This clonotype has at least ten counts. The rearrangement joins TRBV6-1 to TRBJ2-1; 11 nucleotides line up with TRBD2. There are 15 residues in the CDR3. The ends lost 7 bases at V and 9 bases at J; junction bases unmatched: 11. The V gene's germline CDR1 is MNHNS and CDR2 SASEGT. Here the CDR3 reads CASNDISGGAVEQFF. The CDR3 DNA reads as TGTGCCAGCAATGATATTAGCGGGGGGGCAGTTGAGCAGTTCTTC.

This clonotype occurred many times. The chain has TRBV19 and TRBJ1-5, with D tentatively TRBD1 (6 bases). V gave up 8 bases and J gave up 4 bases, with 15 bases separating them. The CDR3 is 14 amino acids. CDR1 is LNHDA, CDR2 SQIVND, per germline (reference sequence). This chain's CDR3 is CASVQKQGNQPQHF. For the CDR3, the DNA is TGTGCCAGTGTCCAGAAACAGGGAAATCAGCCCCAGCATTTT.

This clonotype was seen repeatedly, ten times or more. The chain recombines TRBV24-1 with TRBJ2-3, with 7 nucleotides matching TRBD1. The ends lost 10 bases at V and 0 bases at J; junction bases unmatched: 6. The CDR3 covers 14 residues. Germline V gene data show CDR1 as KGHDR and CDR2 as SFDVKD. Here the CDR3 reads CATGTDTSTDTQYF. The CDR3 coding sequence is TGTGCCACAGGGACAGACACTAGCACAGATACGCAGTATTTT.